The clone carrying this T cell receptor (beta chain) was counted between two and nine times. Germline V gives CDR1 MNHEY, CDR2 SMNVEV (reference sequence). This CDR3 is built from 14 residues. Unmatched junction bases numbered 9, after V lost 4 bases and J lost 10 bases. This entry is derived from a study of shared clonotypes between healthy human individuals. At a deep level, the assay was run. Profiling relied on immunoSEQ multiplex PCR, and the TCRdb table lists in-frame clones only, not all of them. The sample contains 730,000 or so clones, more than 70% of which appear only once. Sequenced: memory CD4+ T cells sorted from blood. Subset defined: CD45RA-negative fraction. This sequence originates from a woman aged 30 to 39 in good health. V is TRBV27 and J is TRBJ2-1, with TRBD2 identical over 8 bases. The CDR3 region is CASSSGTRAKEQFF. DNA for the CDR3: TGTGCCAGCAGTTCCGGGACTAGAGCTAAGGAGCAGTTCTTC.